The clone carrying this T cell receptor beta chain was recorded at least ten times. Its antigen is unknown. This record belongs to a study of CD8+ T cells in alopecia areata. Study outcomes and limitations: Between patients, shared TCR sequences were less clear than in mice. This was possibly due in part to HLA diversity in the patient population. Affected lesional scalp, above all in alopecia totalis/universalis, was more clonal than normal scalp.

Germline V gene sequence: CDR1 SNHLY, CDR2 FYNNEI. This CDR3 is 13 amino acids long. Trimming took 7 bases from V and 8 from J, leaving 14 bases between them. RNA extraction was followed by reverse transcription into cDNA, which acted as the sequencing template. Only in-frame clones appear in the TCRdb table, and some are missing; sequencing was by immunoSEQ multiplex PCR. The sample lists some 170,000 clones; roughly 63% were seen once. Treatment indicated: oral pan-JAK inhibitor, 5-10 mg twice daily. This TCR was recovered from a human donor with alopecia areata. The chain joins TRBV2 to TRBJ2-2; D might be TRBD1 (5 bases). Material: CD4+ T cells sorted from blood, obtained between weeks 55 and 65, from a patient treated with tofacitinib. The CDR3 DNA sequence: TGTGCCAGCAAAACAGGCCTCCGTGGGGAGCTGTTTTTT. It specifies CASKTGLRGELFF.